This T cell receptor (beta chain) was found in a study of T-cell memory formation after mild COVID-19. Study summary: TCR clusters mostly belonged to single donors. Study results and caveats: Chiefly within CM and EM were the contracting CD4+ clones; CD8+ ones were within EMRA. Clones contracting day 15 to 85 were balanced CD4/CD8; later expanders leaned CD4+.

This clonotype has only a few counts. The antigen remains unidentified. TCRdb independently ran MiXCR on the 5' RACE reads; one entry per CDR3 protein. The sample has 450,000 or so distinct CDR3 sequences; around a quarter are singletons. This CDR3 has 17 residues. The germline V gene has CDR1 SGHAT and CDR2 FQNNGV. Trimming cost V 1 base and J 9 bases; bases outside gene matches: 14. This TCR came from an adult woman who had mild COVID-19 (a few samples of this study predate the infection). Cell type and time point are not known. The V and J genes are TRBV11-2 and TRBJ2-5, with 10 positions matching TRBD2. Input material: PBMCs or a T cell subset sorted from them (not recorded which). As DNA, the CDR3 is TGTGCCAGCAGCTTAGTCGGGCATAGCGGGGGGCCTGAGGCCCAGTACTTC. Translating it yields CASSLVGHSGGPEAQYF.